This TCR beta chain is drawn from a study of CD8 T cells in Susac syndrome. Study-wide points: As the study acknowledged, the number of individuals in its TCR sequencing and HLA analysis was relatively small.

As to this clonotype: The antigen remains undetermined.

CD8+ and CD4+ blood T cells underwent TCR beta sequencing. TEMRA cells were FACS-enriched, with CD8+ and CD4+ T cells isolated negatively. The CDR3 is 16 amino acids. CDR1 and CDR2 (germline): MGHRA, YSYEKL. The V and J ends lost 2 bases and 5 bases respectively, with 18 bases between them. An amount of RNA that ranged from roughly 0.45 to 1 ug was reverse transcribed with random hexamers. Amplification of the TCR beta CDR3 was carried out by immunoSEQ multiplex PCR, which spanned a total of 54 Vbeta and 13 Jbeta segments. TCRdb ran MiXCR on the immunoSEQ multiplex PCR reads and lists one entry per CDR3 protein. This table holds a few hundred thousand distinct CDR3 sequences, about 93% found once.

The receptor was derived from a human donor with multiple sclerosis. The chain is built from TRBV4-1 and TRBJ1-2, with D possibly matching TRBD1 (6 bases). The sequencing sample was made of CD8+ T cells from PBMCs. CDR3 sequence: CASSQTRDTHRYGYTF. The CDR3 region has the DNA TGCGCCAGCAGCCAAACCCGGGACACCCACCGGTATGGCTACACCTTC.